This T cell receptor (beta chain) was identified during a study of TIL therapy for anti-PD-1-resistant metastatic lung cancer. Concerning this clone: The same CDR3 is also encoded by other DNA sequences in this sample.

This was the immunoSEQ v3 assay. Libraries were prepared by immunoSEQ multiplex PCR; TCRdb keeps only in-frame clonotypes and omits some of them. The sample lists more than 20,000 clones, 72% occurring once. Time point reported: pre-treatment sample, taken before nivolumab and TIL therapy. Tumor tissue came from excised metastases, mostly pleural nodules or supraclavicular lymph nodes. Trimming cost V 1 base and J 0 bases, with 7 bases left between them. Germline V gene data show CDR1 as SGHRS and CDR2 as YFSETQ. The CDR3 has 14 residues. The chain combines TRBV5-1 with TRBJ1-1; D perhaps matches TRBD1 (5 bases). The TCR sequence derives from a person aged 25 to 80 with non-small cell lung cancer. The specimen was tumor tissue, collected at baseline. The CDR3 coding sequence is TGCGCCAGCAGCTTGACAGGAATGAACACTGAAGCTTTCTTT. Residues: CASSLTGMNTEAFF.